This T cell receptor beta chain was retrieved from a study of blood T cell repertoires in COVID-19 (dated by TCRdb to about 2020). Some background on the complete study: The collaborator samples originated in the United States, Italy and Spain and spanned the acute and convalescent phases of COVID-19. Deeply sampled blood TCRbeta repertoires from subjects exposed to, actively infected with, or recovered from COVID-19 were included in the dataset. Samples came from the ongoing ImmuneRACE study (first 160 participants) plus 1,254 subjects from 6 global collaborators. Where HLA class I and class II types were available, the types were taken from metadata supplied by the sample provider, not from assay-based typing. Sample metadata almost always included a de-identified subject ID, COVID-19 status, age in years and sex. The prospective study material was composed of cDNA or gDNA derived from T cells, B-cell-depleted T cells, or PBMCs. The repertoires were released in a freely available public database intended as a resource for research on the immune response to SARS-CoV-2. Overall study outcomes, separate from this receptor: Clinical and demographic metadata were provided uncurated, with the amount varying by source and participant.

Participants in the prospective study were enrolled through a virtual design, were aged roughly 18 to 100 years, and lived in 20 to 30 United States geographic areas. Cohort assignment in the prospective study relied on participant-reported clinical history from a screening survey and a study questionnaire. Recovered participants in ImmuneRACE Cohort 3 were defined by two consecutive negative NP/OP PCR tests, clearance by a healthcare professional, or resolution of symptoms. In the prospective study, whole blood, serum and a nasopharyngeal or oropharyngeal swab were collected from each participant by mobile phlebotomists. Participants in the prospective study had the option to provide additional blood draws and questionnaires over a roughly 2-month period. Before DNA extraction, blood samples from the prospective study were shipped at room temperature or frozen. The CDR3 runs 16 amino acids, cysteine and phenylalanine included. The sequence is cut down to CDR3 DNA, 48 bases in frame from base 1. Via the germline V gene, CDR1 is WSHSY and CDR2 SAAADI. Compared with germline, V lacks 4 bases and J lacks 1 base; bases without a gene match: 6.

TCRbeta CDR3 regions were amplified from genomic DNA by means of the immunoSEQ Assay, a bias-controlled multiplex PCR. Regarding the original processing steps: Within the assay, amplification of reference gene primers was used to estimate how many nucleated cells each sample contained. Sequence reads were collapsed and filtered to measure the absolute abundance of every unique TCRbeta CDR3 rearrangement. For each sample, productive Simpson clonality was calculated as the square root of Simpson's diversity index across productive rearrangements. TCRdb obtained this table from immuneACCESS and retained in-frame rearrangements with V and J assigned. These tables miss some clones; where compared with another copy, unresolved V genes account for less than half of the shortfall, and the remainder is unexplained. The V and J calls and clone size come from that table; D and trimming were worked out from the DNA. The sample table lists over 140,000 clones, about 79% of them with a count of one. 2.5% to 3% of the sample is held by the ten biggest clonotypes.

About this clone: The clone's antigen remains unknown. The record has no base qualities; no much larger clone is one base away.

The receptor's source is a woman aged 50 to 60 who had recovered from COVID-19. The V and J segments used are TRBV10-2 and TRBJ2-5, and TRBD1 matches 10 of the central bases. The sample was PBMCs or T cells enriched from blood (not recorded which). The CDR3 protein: CASSGGTGDFQETQYF. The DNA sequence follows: TGCGCCAGCAGTGGGGGGACAGGGGATTTCCAAGAGACCCAGTACTTC.